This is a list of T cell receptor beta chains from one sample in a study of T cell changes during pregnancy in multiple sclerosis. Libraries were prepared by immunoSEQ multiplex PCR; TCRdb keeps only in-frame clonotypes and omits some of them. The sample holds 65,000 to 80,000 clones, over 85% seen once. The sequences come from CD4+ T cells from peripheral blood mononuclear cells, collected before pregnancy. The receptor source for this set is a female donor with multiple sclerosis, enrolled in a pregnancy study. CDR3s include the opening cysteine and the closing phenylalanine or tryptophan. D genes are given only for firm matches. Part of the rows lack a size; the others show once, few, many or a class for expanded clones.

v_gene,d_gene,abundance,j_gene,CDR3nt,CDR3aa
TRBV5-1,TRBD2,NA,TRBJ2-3,TGCGCCAGCAACGGGAAAGCGGGGGCTAGCACAGATACGCAGTATTTT,CASNGKAGASTDTQYF
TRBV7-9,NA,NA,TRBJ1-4,TGTGCCAGCAGCTTATACGCAGGGAATGAAAAACTGTTTTTT,CASSLYAGNEKLFF
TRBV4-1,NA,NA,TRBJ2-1,TGCGCCAGCAAAGATCCATACAGCTCCTACAATGAGCAGTTCTTC,CASKDPYSSYNEQFF
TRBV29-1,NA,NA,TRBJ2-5,TGCAGCGTGGGGACAAATCAAGAGACCCAGTACTTC,CSVGTNQETQYF
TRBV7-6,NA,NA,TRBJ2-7,TGTGCCAGCAGCTTATCCGCCGGGAGAGCGTACGAGCAGTACTTC,CASSLSAGRAYEQYF
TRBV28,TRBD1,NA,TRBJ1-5,TGTGCCAGCAGTACTGACAGGGGCAGACAGCCCCAGCATTTT,CASSTDRGRQPQHF
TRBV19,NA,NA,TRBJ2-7,TGTGCCAGTAGTCATAGGGCGGGCGAGCAGTACTTC,CASSHRAGEQYF
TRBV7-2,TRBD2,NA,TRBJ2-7,TGTGCCAGCAGCATTCCGGGCGGGGGCGAGCAGTACTTC,CASSIPGGGEQYF
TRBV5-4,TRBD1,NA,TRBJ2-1,TGTGCCAGCAGCTTGGGCGGACAGGGGGCCTACAATGAGCAGTTCTTC,CASSLGGQGAYNEQFF
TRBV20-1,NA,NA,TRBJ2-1,TGCAGTGCTAGAGGAGGCGATGAGCAGTTCTTC,CSARGGDEQFF
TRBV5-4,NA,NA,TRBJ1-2,TGTGCCAGCAGCTTGGACACCTATGGCTACACCTTC,CASSLDTYGYTF
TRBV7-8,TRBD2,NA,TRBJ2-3,TGTGCCAGCAGCCCCTTTCCTCTTTCTAGCGGGAGGGACTCAGATACGCAGTATTTT,CASSPFPLSSGRDSDTQYF
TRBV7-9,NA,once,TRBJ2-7,TGTGCCAGCAGTTCCGTCTCCTACGAGCAGTACTTC,CASSSVSYEQYF
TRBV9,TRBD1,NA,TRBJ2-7,TGTGCCAGCAGCGCCCGGACAGGGGCGACTTACGAGCAGTACTTC,CASSARTGATYEQYF
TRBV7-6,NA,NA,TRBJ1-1,TGTGCCAGCACCACTCCGGGGACTGAAGCTTTCTTT,CASTTPGTEAFF
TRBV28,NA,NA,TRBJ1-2,TGTGCCAGCAGTTTTCACCCCCTAGGCTACACCTTC,CASSFHPLGYTF
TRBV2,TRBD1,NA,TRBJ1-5,TGTGCCACGGGACAGGATAGCAATCAGCCCCAGCATTTT,CATGQDSNQPQHF
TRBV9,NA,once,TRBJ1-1,TGTGCCAGCAGCGCTCAGGGTCTGACGAACACTGAAGCTTTCTTT,CASSAQGLTNTEAFF
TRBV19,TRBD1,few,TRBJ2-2,TGTGCCAGTACCGGGACAGGGAACACCGGGGAGCTGTTTTTT,CASTGTGNTGELFF